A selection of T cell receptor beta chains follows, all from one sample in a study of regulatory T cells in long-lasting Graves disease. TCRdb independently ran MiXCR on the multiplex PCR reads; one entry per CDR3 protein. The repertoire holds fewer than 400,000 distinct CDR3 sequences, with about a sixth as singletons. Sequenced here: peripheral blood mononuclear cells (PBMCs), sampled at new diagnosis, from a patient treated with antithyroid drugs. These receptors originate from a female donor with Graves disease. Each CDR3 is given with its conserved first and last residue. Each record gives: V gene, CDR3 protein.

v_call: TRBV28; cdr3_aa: CASSSPGQARPYEQYF
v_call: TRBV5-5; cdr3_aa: CASSFIEPHRLDTQYF
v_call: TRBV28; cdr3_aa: CASTLPRGSLLDTEAFF
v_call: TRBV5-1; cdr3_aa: CASSLEPGLDEQFF
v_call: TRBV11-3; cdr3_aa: CASSPYEQGSQETQYF
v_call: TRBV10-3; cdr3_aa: CAISAQRETNNEQFF
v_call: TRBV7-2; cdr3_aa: CASRPSGTASEQYF
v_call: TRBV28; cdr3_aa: CASSGFQETQYF
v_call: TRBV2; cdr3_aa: CASSPASFGTYEQYF
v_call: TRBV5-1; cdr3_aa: CASSISGAENTEAFF
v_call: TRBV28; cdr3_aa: CASKRPKTSGMQYF
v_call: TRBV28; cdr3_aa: CASSLWADLYEQYF
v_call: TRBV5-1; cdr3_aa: CASSRGQGPQAPSEQYF
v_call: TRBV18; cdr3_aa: CASSPPSDNIQYF
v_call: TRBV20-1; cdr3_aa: CSARAGRYEQYF
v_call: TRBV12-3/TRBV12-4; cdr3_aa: CASSLAHGGSGYTF
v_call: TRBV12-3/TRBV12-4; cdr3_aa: CASSPGLAGSGEQFF
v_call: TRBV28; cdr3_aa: CAISGRESPDTQYF
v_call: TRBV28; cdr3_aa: CASSRTGSRGDTQYF
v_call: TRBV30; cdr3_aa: CAWSALRPGQPMNTEAFF
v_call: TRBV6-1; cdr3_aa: CASSPLGGSYNSPLHF
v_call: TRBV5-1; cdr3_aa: CASSPRTGAVYGYTF
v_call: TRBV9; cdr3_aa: CASSKAGGQVPQHF
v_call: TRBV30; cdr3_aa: CAWSLASATDTQYF
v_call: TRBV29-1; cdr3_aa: CSGSRDYETQYF
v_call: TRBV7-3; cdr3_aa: CASSFMENTEAFF
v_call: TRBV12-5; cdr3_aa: CASGPGQGAVGTEAFF
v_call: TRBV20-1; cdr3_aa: CSAIQGSNQPQHF